The sequence of this T cell receptor (beta chain) was determined in a study of T cell responses to AZD1222 COVID-19 vaccine. The method was immunoSEQ multiplex PCR; TCRdb's version includes in-frame clones alone and lacks a portion of them. The table shows approximately 190,000 clones, with around 92% occurring only once. This clone was observed a few times. This clonotype originated in an adult in good health. The material sequenced was peripheral blood, taken on day 0 of AZD1222 vaccination.

This CDR3 reads CASSSLDRRAFF. For the CDR3, the DNA is TGTGCCAGCAGCTCCTTGGACAGGCGAGCTTTCTTT. The chain has TRBV11-2 and TRBJ1-1, with 7 bases identical to TRBD1. The J segment lost 10 bases and the V segment lost 4 bases, leaving 6 bases of the junction unmatched. Germline V gene lookup returns CDR1 SGHAT and CDR2 FQNNGV. The length of the CDR3 is 12 residues.